This T cell receptor beta chain came from a study of a mutant IDH1 vaccine in newly diagnosed glioma (dated by TCRdb to the early 2020s). Context from the whole study: Eight vaccinations were administered to patients in weeks 1, 3, 5, 7, 11, 15, 19 and 23, corresponding to visits V03 through V10. Vaccination began 4-6 weeks after radiotherapy alone, or alongside temozolomide cycles in the chemotherapy-containing groups. Before enrollment, patients had received standard therapy of radiotherapy alone, temozolomide alone, or radiochemotherapy with temozolomide; most received the combination. Of the approximately 33 treated patients, 62.5% were male and about 40% were female, and a mean age of approximately 40 years was recorded. Peripheral blood samples were drawn at six visits, namely V03 (baseline), V05, V07, V10, V12 and V13. For exploratory analyses, 25 to 30 treated patients had longitudinal TCRB deep sequencing done wherever samples were available. The paper as a whole reports these results and caveats: Availability determined which PBMC samples were chosen for TCRB deep sequencing. Immune responses induced by the vaccine were seen in around 94% of patients across multiple MHC alleles. It was noted by the authors that analyses of patient blood samples could not be reproduced owing to sample limitations. Pseudoprogression seemed to be unrelated to changes in the top peripheral T cell clonotypes found by TCRB sequencing.

The CDR3 has 17 amino acids, counting the end cysteine and phenylalanine. The sequence is cut down to CDR3 DNA, 51 bases in frame from base 1. At the junction V is shortened by 1 base and J by 5 bases, with 18 bases in between. Based on the germline V gene (reference sequence), the CDR1 and CDR2 sequences are GTSNPN and SVGIG. Comments on this clone: Its binding antigen is unknown. Base qualities were left out, and no much larger clone turns up one base away.

The library was made by the immunoSEQ multiplex PCR assay. Following the manufacturer's protocol, the hsTCRB Kit was used to amplify rearranged TCR beta chain sequences. TCRB libraries were sequenced on an Illumina MiSeq. Concerning the study's data processing: The kit vendor's proprietary platform handled demultiplexing, trimming and gene mapping. TCRdb took over this immuneACCESS table, retaining in-frame rearrangements with V and J assigned. Such tables are incomplete; in checked studies, under half of the missing clones stem from an unresolved V gene, and the remainder is unexplained. That table furnishes V, J and clone size, whereas the DNA furnished D and trimming. The sample table holds roughly 120,000 clones, of which roughly 77% were seen once. Clones ranked in the top ten supply 4.5% to 5.5% of the sample. In light of the paper, this sample's time point label describes: week 11, during vaccination. Each vaccine dose was 300 ug of a 20-mer mutant IDH1 peptide in Montanide, given subcutaneously with topical imiquimod. Donors had newly diagnosed WHO grade 3 or 4 IDH1-mutant astrocytomas with loss of nuclear ATRX. The samples were drawn from NOA16, a multicentre, single-arm, open-label phase I trial in Germany that tested a mutant IDH1 peptide vaccine in humans for the first time. Genomic DNA for TCRB sequencing was isolated from EDTA blood with the DNeasy Blood and Tissue Kit.

The chain joins TRBV30 to TRBJ1-6, and the D gene may be TRBD1, 6 bases matching. Sample: PBMCs, taken from a glioma patient whose treatment included an IDH1 peptide vaccine. This sequence originates from a man aged 35 to 55 with glioma. The CDR3: CAWSEGTRWGNNSPLHF. The nucleotides read TGTGCCTGGAGTGAGGGGACACGTTGGGGAAATAATTCACCCCTCCACTTT.